This T cell receptor beta chain came from a study of cytomegalovirus exposure and HLA in healthy donors. Findings and caveats of the study: Presence/absence results assume similar sequencing depth per donor, which may not hold.

Amplification used 60 Vbeta primers and 13 Jbeta primers. Profiling relied on immunoSEQ multiplex PCR, and the TCRdb table lists in-frame clones only, not all of them. The table lists some 160,000 clones, roughly 84% of them singletons. Remarks on this clone: Its antigen remains unidentified.

This CDR3 is 15 amino acids long. V shed 5 bases and J shed 8 bases, with 19 bases lying between them. Germline V CDR1 and CDR2: SGHAT, FQNNGV. Sequencing was done on a sample of PBMCs. The source is a man aged 45-65 years in good health and CMV-seropositive. V gene TRBV11-2 combines with J gene TRBJ1-3; weak D call: TRBD1 (5 bases). CDR3 sequence: CASSNGRGALDTIYF. CDR3 nucleotides: TGTGCCAGCAGCAACGGGCGCGGGGCGTTGGACACCATATATTTT.